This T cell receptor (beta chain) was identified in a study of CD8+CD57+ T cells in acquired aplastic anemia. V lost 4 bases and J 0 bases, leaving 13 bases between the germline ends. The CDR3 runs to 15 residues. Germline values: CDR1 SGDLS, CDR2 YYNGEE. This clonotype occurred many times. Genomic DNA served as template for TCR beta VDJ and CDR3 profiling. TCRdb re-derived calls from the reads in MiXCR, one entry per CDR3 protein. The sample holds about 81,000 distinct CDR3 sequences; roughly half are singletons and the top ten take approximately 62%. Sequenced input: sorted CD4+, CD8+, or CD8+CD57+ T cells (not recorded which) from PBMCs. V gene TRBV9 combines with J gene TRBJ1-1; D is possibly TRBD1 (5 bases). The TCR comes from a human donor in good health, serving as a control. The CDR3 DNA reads TGTGCCAGCAGCACCCGACAGTTTCTGAACACTGAAGCTTTCTTT. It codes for CASSTRQFLNTEAFF.